This T cell receptor beta chain appears in the sequencing data of a study of shared clonotypes between healthy human individuals. The overall study: The study used three CD4 naive, three CD4 memory, two CD8 naive and one CD8 memory plate per donor.

Execution of the assay was at deep level. Evenly divided among several immunoSEQ plates was the genomic DNA of each subset. Sequencing was performed with immunoSEQ multiplex PCR; in TCRdb, only in-frame clones are kept and a portion is missing. This repertoire shows about 2.1 million clones, 90% to 95% found once; its top ten account for roughly 1.7%. Cells designated naive CD8 were CD45RO-negative and were positively selected for CCR7, with terminally differentiated effector memory CD45RA+ cells excluded. CDR1 MGHRA and CDR2 YSYEKL come from the germline V gene. The CDR3 covers 16 residues. The V and J ends lost 0 bases and 3 bases respectively, with 15 bases between them.

The sequenced material came from naive CD8+ T cells from PBMCs. The V call is TRBV4-1, the J call TRBJ2-7; D is undetermined. The sequence came from a man aged 18 to 29 in good health. Some clones in this sample may be carry-over from other donors' samples. CDR3 sequence reads: CASSQDSRTPDYEQYF. Here the CDR3 DNA reads TGCGCCAGCAGCCAAGATTCCAGGACCCCGGACTACGAGCAGTACTTC.